The entry below gives a single TCR beta chain sequence along with its context. The target antigen is unknown. Germline V CDR1 and CDR2: LNHDA, SQIVND (reference sequence). V was pared by 7 bases and J by 3 bases, with 4 bases of the junction left unmatched. The CDR3 runs 14 residues. The PCR employed 60 Vbeta primers together with 13 Jbeta primers. Using immunoSEQ multiplex PCR, the repertoire was profiled, and TCRdb retains in-frame clones only, with some absent. The sample carries some 190,000 clones, around 80% recorded once. These data belong to a study of cytomegalovirus exposure and HLA in healthy donors. Study findings and constraints: Certain sequence variants were highly shared and formed a cluster, and this cluster was likely a sequencing artifact.

The sequenced sample was PBMCs. V gene TRBV19 combines with J gene TRBJ1-4; 8 nucleotides match TRBD1. This TCR was sampled from a girl aged 10-17 years in good health and CMV-seropositive. This CDR3 is CASNRGSANEKLFF. The CDR3 DNA reads TGTGCCAGTAACAGGGGGTCGGCTAATGAAAAACTGTTTTTT.